A selection of T cell receptor beta chains follows, all from one sample in a study of cytomegalovirus exposure and HLA in healthy donors. Clones were sequenced by immunoSEQ multiplex PCR, and TCRdb holds only the in-frame ones, with some missing. The data show roughly 180,000 clones, with 79% seen just once and around 1.4% held by the top ten. The specimen sequenced was PBMCs. The source of these receptors is a girl aged 5 to 17 in good health and CMV-seropositive. The conserved cysteine and the conserved F or W are not part of the CDR3 here.

>TRBV7-9|TRBJ1-2
ASSLTNTPDRAAGYT
>TRBV5-1|TRBJ2-7
ASSRTGDEQY
>TRBV11-3|TRBJ2-7
ASSQARNYEQY
>TRBV10-3|TRBJ2-5
ATEEGQSQETQY
>TRBV11-2|TRBJ1-2
ASSLTGGGDGYT
>TRBV27|TRBJ2-3
ASMEWPTNTDTQY
>TRBV11-2|TRBJ2-2
ASRSGTENTGELF
>TRBV10-3|TRBJ1-6
AISGSGPLH
>TRBV5-4|TRBJ2-7
ASSLAWGVSYEQY
>TRBV14|TRBJ2-5
ASSLRQKETQY
>TRBV5-4|TRBJ2-7
ASSSTQGAIYEQY
>TRBV4-1|TRBJ2-3
ASSQPLLAGGPGDTQY
>TRBV10-3|TRBJ1-2
AISRARTGDTNYGYT